Sequencing of this T cell receptor (beta chain) was carried out in a study of cytomegalovirus exposure and HLA in healthy donors. Findings of the study overall: The authors later linked a missense DCLRE1C variant to TCR beta V- and J-gene trimming. In a later analysis, specific HLA alleles were associated with over 15,000 TCR beta sequences at a 0.05 false discovery rate.

The PCR used 60 Vbeta and 13 Jbeta primers. TCRdb keeps only in-frame clones here, not all; method: immunoSEQ multiplex PCR. The sample consists of tens of thousands of clones, about four fifths of them appearing once. Germline lookup yields CDR1 MGHRA and CDR2 YSYEKL. Losses at the gene ends were 5 bases for V and 5 bases for J; bases not matched to a gene: 9. CDR3 length equals 17 residues. Concerning this clone itself: Its antigen is currently unknown.

Sequencing was performed on PBMCs. The chain joins TRBV4-1 to TRBJ2-1; 13 nucleotides match TRBD2. This clonotype originated in a man between 18 and 35 years old in good health and CMV-seronegative. CDR3 residues: CASSFFGTSGDHNEQFF. The CDR3 nucleotides read TGCGCCAGCAGCTTTTTTGGGACTAGCGGGGATCACAATGAGCAGTTCTTC.